Listed below are T cell receptor beta chains from one sample, sequenced in a study of T cells after yellow fever vaccination. MiXCR, applied by TCRdb to the 5' RACE reads, yields one record per CDR3 protein. The table lists tens of thousands of distinct CDR3 sequences, roughly 6.3% of them singletons. The material was PBMCs, either bulk or a sorted T-cell subset (CD4+, CD8+, memory, or dextramer-sorted; not recorded which), obtained on the day of the yellow fever booster vaccination. Receptors originate from a man aged 25-40 years who received the YFV17D yellow fever vaccine. The CDR3 runs from the conserved cysteine through the conserved F or W. The size of a clone is reported for some rows only, either as once, few or many, or as a class for expanded clones.

J	size	V	CDR3
TRBJ2-2	many	TRBV2	CASSEARANTGELFF
TRBJ1-5	NA	TRBV18	CASSGGLNQPQHF
TRBJ1-1	many	TRBV5-1	CASSLGWTEAFF
TRBJ1-1	many	TRBV29-1	CSVGGTVNTEAFF
TRBJ2-1	many	TRBV7-2	CASRRTGNEQFF
TRBJ1-6	many	TRBV6-5	CASSYSASSYNSPLHF
TRBJ1-2	many	TRBV12-3/TRBV12-4	CASSPSPPANYGYTF
TRBJ2-2	NA	TRBV19	CASSMGQWTGELFF
TRBJ2-7	many	TRBV7-9	CASSFGGPVGYEQYF
TRBJ1-5	many	TRBV6-5	CASSYRGGDQPQHF
TRBJ2-5	many	TRBV6-5	CASTSPRGTSKETQYF
TRBJ2-2	NA	TRBV6-1	CASHGPYTGELFF
TRBJ2-7	NA	TRBV20-1	CSASKPPSLYEQYF
TRBJ1-5	many	TRBV15	CATSREFGDQPQHF
TRBJ1-1	many	TRBV3-1	CASSHGQSNTEAFF
TRBJ2-2	few	TRBV4-3	CASSQDVGGSDTGELFF